The 13 T cell receptor beta chains listed next were all sequenced from one sample in a study of cytomegalovirus exposure and HLA in healthy donors. PCR primers comprised 60 Vbeta and 13 Jbeta primers. Libraries were prepared by immunoSEQ multiplex PCR; TCRdb keeps only in-frame clonotypes and omits some of them. The table has approximately 220,000 clones, more than 60% seen once. Sequenced material: PBMCs. These receptors were collected from a man aged 40-49 years in good health and CMV-seronegative.

The chain has TRBV27 and TRBJ2-7; 8 bases are a match to TRBD2. The CDR3 is 15 amino acids. Looked up from germline, CDR1 is MNHEY and CDR2 is SMNVEV (reference sequence). The V segment lost 3 bases and the J segment 5 bases; nucleotides outside the gene matches: 9. CDR3 residues: CASSFGAGVAHEQYF. CDR3 bases: TGTGCCAGCAGTTTCGGAGCGGGAGTAGCCCACGAGCAGTACTTC.

This clone was seen only a few times. The rearrangement links TRBV12-5 to TRBJ2-5, with a weak D call TRBD1 (5 bases). This CDR3 is built from 13 residues. Germline loops: CDR1 LGHNT, CDR2 FRNRAP. V lost 4 bases and J 3 bases, leaving 9 bases between the germline ends. The CDR3 DNA sequence: TGTGCTAGTGGTTCCCCAGGGAAAGAGACCCAGTACTTC. Its translation is CASGSPGKETQYF.

This clone has only one observation. The chain carries TRBV6-5 and TRBJ2-1; possible D gene TRBD1, 6 bases. This CDR3 has 14 residues. The germline V gene encodes CDR1 MNHEY and CDR2 SVGAGI. V was clipped by 2 bases and J by 2 bases, with 7 bases between them. CDR3 sequence (DNA): TGTGCCAGCAGTTACCAGGGGCCCTACAATGAGCAGTTCTTC. Translating it yields CASSYQGPYNEQFF.

This clone has a single count. V gene TRBV9 combines with J gene TRBJ2-1; 7 bases are a match to TRBD2. Germline loops: CDR1 SGDLS, CDR2 YYNGEE. The CDR3 totals 15 residues. The ends lost 0 bases at V and 7 bases at J; junction bases unmatched: 7. This CDR3 is CASSVEEGGWNEQFF. Written as DNA, the CDR3 is TGTGCCAGCAGCGTAGAGGAGGGAGGGTGGAATGAGCAGTTCTTC.

The chain uses TRBV19 and TRBJ2-3; 11 bases are shared with TRBD2. Losses at the gene ends were 9 bases for V and 2 bases for J; bases not matched to a gene: 10. The germline gives CDR1 LNHDA, CDR2 SQIVND (reference sequence). The CDR3 spans 16 residues. The CDR3 here is CASVKTSGGITDTQYF. The CDR3 DNA is TGTGCCAGCGTAAAAACTAGCGGGGGTATCACAGATACGCAGTATTTT.

This chain joins TRBV11-2 and TRBJ2-3; the D gene is possibly TRBD2 (6 bases). Germline V gene sequence: CDR1 SGHAT, CDR2 FQNNGV. The CDR3 is 14 residues long. The ends were cut back, 5 bases at V and 3 bases at J, with 12 bases in the middle. As DNA, the CDR3 is TGTGCCAGCAGCCCGGGACTCGTGACAGATACGCAGTATTTT. Protein product: CASSPGLVTDTQYF.

The V and J genes are TRBV30 and TRBJ2-1; perhaps TRBD2 as D (5 bases). Trimming removed 0 bases at V and 9 bases at J, with 9 bases between. The CDR3 is 12 residues long. Germline loops: CDR1 GTSNPN, CDR2 SVGIG (reference sequence). The DNA of the CDR3 is TGTGCCTGGAGTGTGGGAGATGGTGAGCAGTTCTTC. This gives the protein CAWSVGDGEQFF.

This clone was observed a handful of times. V usage is TRBV11-2 and J usage is TRBJ2-7; TRBD2 agrees at 13 bases. V was clipped by 7 bases and J by 6 bases; unmatched bases: 6. This CDR3 has 14 amino acids. From germline, CDR1 is SGHAT and CDR2 FQNNGV. The chain's CDR3 is CASTRLAGGPEQYF. DNA of the CDR3: TGTGCCAGCACCCGACTAGCGGGAGGTCCCGAGCAGTACTTC. Full variable domain (remainder filled in from reference TRBV11-2 and TRBJ2-7): EAGVAQSPRYKIIEKRQSVAFWCNPISGHATLYWYQQILGQGPKLLIQFQNNGVVDDSQLPKDRFSAERLKGVDSTLKIQPAKLEDSAVYLCASTRLAGGPEQYFGPGTRLTVT.

The V call is TRBV19, the J call TRBJ1-5, with TRBD1 as a possible D gene (5 bases). Per germline, CDR1 LNHDA and CDR2 SQIVND (reference sequence). The CDR3 runs 16 residues. V was cut by 5 bases and J by 6 bases, with 20 bases left in between. The CDR3 here is CASSPILEQVSQPQHF. CDR3 DNA: TGTGCCAGTAGTCCGATCTTGGAACAGGTTAGTCAGCCCCAGCATTTT.

The sample holds a few counts of this clone. The chain carries TRBV6-5 and TRBJ1-5, with D possibly TRBD1 on 6 matching bases. The length of the CDR3 is 15 residues. The V end was cut by 4 bases, the J end by 0 bases, with 10 bases between. Germline loops: CDR1 MNHEY, CDR2 SVGAGI. CDR3 sequence: CASSSSRGSNQPQHF. The CDR3 bases are TGTGCCAGCAGTTCCTCCAGGGGTAGCAATCAGCCCCAGCATTTT.

The V and J genes are TRBV28 and TRBJ1-2; a possible D gene is TRBD1 (6 bases). V gave up 3 bases and J gave up 8 bases, with 16 bases separating them. The germline gives CDR1 MDHEN, CDR2 SYDVKM. The CDR3 totals 14 residues. The CDR3 nucleotides read TGTGCCAGCAGTTTCGGACAGTCCTCGGGCGGCTACACCTTC. This encodes CASSFGQSSGGYTF.

This rearrangement joins TRBV18 to TRBJ2-2; 7 bases map to TRBD1. The J segment lost 1 base and the V segment lost 6 bases, leaving 2 bases of the junction unmatched. This CDR3 spans 14 amino acids. Germline V gene data show CDR1 as KGHSH and CDR2 as LQKENI. CDR3 sequence reads: CASSGQENTGELFF. The CDR3, as DNA: TGTGCCAGCTCCGGACAGGAGAACACCGGGGAGCTGTTTTTT.

This clone is a singleton in its sample. This chain joins TRBV12-5 and TRBJ1-1, with TRBD1 as a possible D gene (5 bases). Germline CDR1 LGHNT, CDR2 FRNRAP. The CDR3 has 12 amino acids. With 2 bases removed from V and 10 bases from J, the gap between germline ends came to 11 bases. The CDR3 spells CASGLTGDLAFF. As DNA, the CDR3 is TGTGCTAGTGGTTTGACAGGTGATCTAGCTTTCTTT. Full variable domain (rest looked up from reference TRBV12-5 and TRBJ1-1): DARVTQTPRHKVTEMGQEVTMRCQPILGHNTVFWYRQTMMQGLELLAYFRNRAPLDDSGMPKDRFSAEMPDATLATLKIQPSEPRDSAVYFCASGLTGDLAFFGQGTRLTVV.